The 26 T cell receptor beta chains below were found in one sample sequenced in a study of CD8 T cells in ankylosing spondylitis. MiXCR, run by TCRdb on the 5' RACE reads, gives a single entry per CDR3 protein. The sample holds 30,000 to 45,000 distinct CDR3 sequences, approximately 15% seen once. Specimen: blood. Every receptor here comes from a male donor with ankylosing spondylitis or in good health (not recorded which).

This chain joins TRBV5-1 and TRBJ2-5, with 8 bases matching TRBD2. V shed 3 bases, J shed 1 base, and the junction held 8 bases outside the gene matches. This CDR3 has 16 residues. Germline CDR1 SGHRS, CDR2 YFSETQ. CDR3 amino acids: CASSSAGGGLQETQYF. The CDR3 nucleotides are TGCGCCAGCAGCTCGGCTGGCGGGGGGCTCCAAGAGACCCAGTACTTC.

The rearrangement uses TRBV9 and TRBJ1-3, with TRBD1 matching 12 bases. Germline V CDR1 and CDR2: SGDLS, YYNGEE. The CDR3 spans 18 residues. After removal of 0 bases from V and 4 bases from J, the junction contained 8 bases not matched to a gene. The CDR3 bases are TGTGCCAGCAGCGTAGCTCTGGGACAGGGGGCCACAGGAAACACCATATATTTT. It encodes CASSVALGQGATGNTIYF.

This rearrangement joins TRBV12-3 or TRBV12-4 to TRBJ2-4; 8 bases line up with TRBD2. This CDR3 is built from 17 residues. V was pared by 0 bases and J by 3 bases, with 7 bases of the junction left unmatched. The CDR3 reads CASSLAGGVSGKNIQYF. The CDR3 DNA follows: TGTGCCAGCAGTTTAGCCGGGGGGGTTTCCGGCAAAAACATTCAGTACTTC.

The chain recombines TRBV20-1 with TRBJ2-2; D perhaps matches TRBD1 (6 bases). CDR1 and CDR2 from the germline V gene are DFQATT and SNEGSKA (reference sequence). The CDR3 length is 17 residues. V was pared by 0 bases and J by 2 bases, with 16 bases between. Written as DNA, the CDR3 is TGCAGTGCTAGAGATAACAGGGACATCCTAAACACCGGGGAGCTGTTTTTT. Encoded protein: CSARDNRDILNTGELFF.

This clonotype has only a few counts. CDR3 amino acids: CASSLLGGPYEQYV. CDR3 nucleotides: TGTGCCAGCAGCCTTTTGGGGGGCCCATACGAGCAGTACGTC. The V call is TRBV4-2, the J call TRBJ2-7; either TRBD1 or TRBD2 may fit D (6 bases each). This CDR3 has 14 amino acids. Germline lookup yields CDR1 LGHNA and CDR2 YNFKEQ. Trimming cost V 4 bases and J 4 bases, with 14 bases left between them.

This clonotype has a single count. The rearrangement links TRBV20-1 to TRBJ2-7; 7 bases are a match to TRBD2. The V gene's germline CDR1 is DFQATT and CDR2 SNEGSKA (reference sequence). The CDR3 length is 14 residues. J gave up 0 bases and V 6 bases, and 8 bases lay outside the gene matches. The CDR3 loop reads CSATSAPISYEQYF. The CDR3, as DNA: TGCAGTGCAACTAGCGCTCCAATCTCCTACGAGCAGTACTTC.

This chain links TRBV5-1 with TRBJ2-1; 9 nucleotides line up with TRBD1. This CDR3 region has 16 residues. J gave up 4 bases and V 0 bases, and 5 bases lay outside the gene matches. Germline V gene sequence: CDR1 SGHRS, CDR2 YFSETQ. CDR3: CASSLVGDRAYNEQFF. The CDR3 nucleotides read TGCGCCAGCAGCTTGGTTGGGGACAGGGCTTACAATGAGCAGTTCTTC. The variable domain in full, with the rest retrieved from reference TRBV5-1 and TRBJ2-1, is KAGVTQTPRYLIKTRGQQVTLSCSPISGHRSVSWYQQTPGQGLQFLFEYFSETQRNKGNFPGRFSGRQFSNSRSEMNVSTLELGDSALYLCASSLVGDRAYNEQFFGPGTRLTVL.

This clonotype has just a few counts. CDR3 nucleotides: TGCAGTGCCTGGGTGGCAGGTAATCAGCCCCAGCATTTT. Protein product: CSAWVAGNQPQHF. The chain is built from TRBV20-1 and TRBJ1-5; no clear D. The CDR3 sequence is 13 residues long. Germline V lookup: CDR1 DFQATT, CDR2 SNEGSKA (reference sequence). V dropped 6 bases and J dropped 4 bases, with 13 bases sitting between them.

This clonotype was counted a few times. This chain joins TRBV20-1 and TRBJ2-5; 8 bases line up with TRBD2. The CDR3 loop spans 14 amino acids. V lost 1 base and J lost 5; bases outside the gene matches: 6. Germline V CDR1 and CDR2: DFQATT, SNEGSKA (reference sequence). The CDR3 spells CSARVIAGLETQYF. The CDR3 coding sequence is TGCAGTGCTAGAGTTATAGCGGGATTGGAGACCCAGTACTTC.

The sample holds a few counts of this clonotype. The J gene is TRBJ2-7, the V gene TRBV4-1; possibly TRBD1 or TRBD2 for D (5 bases each). Looked up from germline, CDR1 is MGHRA and CDR2 is YSYEKL. The ends were cut back, 0 bases at V and 7 bases at J, with 16 bases in the middle. CDR3 size: 15 residues. The CDR3 protein is CASSQDKGTSREQYF. As DNA, the CDR3 is TGCGCCAGCAGCCAAGATAAGGGGACCTCTAGGGAGCAGTACTTC.

This rearrangement joins TRBV5-5 to TRBJ2-1; D assignment may be TRBD1 or TRBD2 (5 bases each). Trimming took off 4 bases at V and 1 base at J, with 9 bases between the two ends. Germline lookup yields CDR1 SGHKS and CDR2 YYEKEE (reference sequence). This CDR3 is built from 14 residues. The CDR3: CASSPGRSYNEQFF. The CDR3 DNA reads as TGTGCCAGCAGCCCGGGACGGTCCTACAATGAGCAGTTCTTC.

The gene calls are TRBV6-6 and TRBJ2-7; D is undetermined. CDR1 is MNHNY, CDR2 SVGAGI, per germline (reference sequence). The CDR3 length is 11 residues. Trimming removed 2 bases at V and 7 bases at J, with 6 bases between. The CDR3 region is CASSYMGEQYV. CDR3 nucleotides: TGTGCCAGCAGTTACATGGGGGAGCAGTACGTC.

The V gene is TRBV21-1, the J gene TRBJ2-1; the DNA was not compared with TRBD2, the D call given in the table. TRBV21-1 is tagged as a pseudogene. The CDR3 length is 15 residues. The CDR3 loop reads CASSASAGGGNEQFF. CDR3 in DNA: TGTGCCAGCAGCGCTAGCGCGGGAGGGGGCAATGAGCAGTTCTTC.

V and J are TRBV7-2 and TRBJ1-6; 8 bases are a match to TRBD1. Trimming cost V 4 bases and J 10 bases; bases outside gene matches: 6. CDR3 length equals 14 residues. Germline V gene lookup returns CDR1 SGHTA and CDR2 FQGNSA. The CDR3 region is CASSSGGLGSPLHF. The DNA of the CDR3 is TGTGCCAGCAGCTCAGGGGGCTTGGGGTCACCCCTCCACTTT. Based on the CDR3 plus reference TRBV7-2 and TRBJ1-6, the full variable domain is GAGVSQSPSNKVTEKGKDVELRCDPISGHTALYWYRQSLGQGLEFLIYFQGNSAPDKSGLPSDRFSAERTGGSVSTLTIQRTQQEDSAVYLCASSSGGLGSPLHFGNGTRLTVT.

This clonotype appeared a few times. The CDR3 DNA follows: TGCGCCAGCAGCCAAGAACAAATGGCGGGACAGGGAATTGTAGCCAAAAACATTCAGTACTTC. This translates into CASSQEQMAGQGIVAKNIQYF. J is TRBJ2-4 and V is TRBV4-3; 9 positions match TRBD1. The V gene's germline CDR1 is LGHNA and CDR2 YSLEER. The V gene end was trimmed by 0 bases and the J gene end by 0 bases; junction bases not matched to a gene: 15. The CDR3 has 21 residues.

The DNA for the CDR3 is TGTGCCAGCAGTTTGTCGTGGGTAGATGAAAAACTGTTTTTT. The encoded protein is CASSLSWVDEKLFF. The chain employs TRBV12-3 or TRBV12-4 and TRBJ1-4; D uncertain. This CDR3 is built from 14 residues. V was shortened by 3 bases and J by 6 bases, with 11 bases between the two germline ends.

A few counts support this clonotype. This chain connects TRBV5-1 to TRBJ2-7; D gene uncertain. Germline CDR1 and CDR2: SGHRS and YFSETQ. The CDR3 runs to 14 residues. The V gene lost 0 bases and the J gene lost 0 bases, with 7 bases spanning the gap. In DNA, the CDR3 is TGCGCCAGCAGCTTGGAAGGGTTCTCCTACGAGCAGTACTTC. This sequence encodes CASSLEGFSYEQYF.

A few counts support this clonotype. The rearrangement joins TRBV7-2 to TRBJ2-1; D is ambiguous. Per germline, CDR1 SGHTA and CDR2 FQGNSA. The CDR3 runs to 14 residues. V lost 1 base and J lost 5, with 9 bases in between. The CDR3 sequence is CASSLGVQNNEQFF. CDR3 in DNA: TGTGCCAGCAGCTTAGGGGTCCAAAACAATGAGCAGTTCTTC. Full variable domain (outside the CDR3, taken from reference TRBV7-2 and TRBJ2-1): GAGVSQSPSNKVTEKGKDVELRCDPISGHTALYWYRQSLGQGLEFLIYFQGNSAPDKSGLPSDRFSAERTGGSVSTLTIQRTQQEDSAVYLCASSLGVQNNEQFFGPGTRLTVL.

This clonotype was counted between two and nine times. The chain joins TRBV5-5 to TRBJ2-1, with D perhaps matching TRBD1 (6 bases). Germline CDR1 reads SGHKS; CDR2 reads YYEKEE (reference sequence). Trimming took off 4 bases at V and 3 bases at J, with 11 bases between the two ends. CDR3 length equals 14 residues. The CDR3: CASSQTGNYNEQFF. In DNA form, the CDR3 reads TGTGCCAGCAGCCAAACAGGGAACTACAATGAGCAGTTCTTC. Full variable domain (remainder filled in from reference TRBV5-5 and TRBJ2-1): DAGVTQSPTHLIKTRGQQVTLRCSPISGHKSVSWYQQVLGQGPQFIFQYYEKEERGRGNFPDRFSARQFPNYSSELNVNALLLGDSALYLCASSQTGNYNEQFFGPGTRLTVL.

The chain uses TRBV18 and TRBJ2-2; the match to TRBD1 covers 8 bases. The V and J ends lost 4 bases and 3 bases, in that order; junction bases with no gene match: 7. Germline V CDR1 and CDR2: KGHSH, LQKENI. The CDR3 has 16 residues. This CDR3 is CASSRGQGLYTGELFF. In DNA form, the CDR3 reads TGTGCCAGCTCACGTGGACAGGGTCTGTACACCGGGGAGCTGTTTTTT.

V is TRBV5-1 and J is TRBJ2-1; D gene uncertain. Germline values: CDR1 SGHRS, CDR2 YFSETQ. V was clipped by 4 bases and J by 6 bases, with 20 bases between them. CDR3 length: 16 residues. CDR3 loop: CASSGSQPNHLNEQFF. CDR3 DNA: TGCGCCAGCAGCGGGTCCCAGCCCAACCACCTCAATGAGCAGTTCTTC.

CDR3 bases: TGTGCCAGCAGTTTATGGGGGGACTTCAGAAGCGGCACAGATACGCAGTATTTT. Translating gives CASSLWGDFRSGTDTQYF. J is TRBJ2-3 and V is TRBV28, with a weak D call TRBD2 (6 bases). Germline CDR1 reads MDHEN; CDR2 reads SYDVKM. Trimming shortened V by 0 bases and J by 1 base, and 17 bases separated the two germline ends. The CDR3 length is 18 residues.

This chain joins TRBV5-1 and TRBJ2-5, with a weak D call TRBD1 (7 bases). This CDR3 has 15 amino acids. The V end was cut by 4 bases, the J end by 3 bases, with 16 bases between. CDR1 SGHRS and CDR2 YFSETQ come from the germline V gene. The CDR3 spells CASSPVAGQKETQYF. CDR3 DNA: TGCGCCAGCAGCCCTGTGGCGGGACAGAAAGAGACCCAGTACTTC.

This clonotype was seen only a few times. The V and J genes are TRBV10-3 and TRBJ2-2, with TRBD2 as a possible D gene (6 bases). The V end lost 2 bases, the J end lost 1 base, and 8 bases lay between the germline ends. Germline V lookup: CDR1 ENHRY, CDR2 SYGVKD. The CDR3 totals 15 residues. Here the CDR3 DNA reads TGTGCCATCAGTGAGGGGACTGTGAACACCGGGGAGCTGTTTTTT. Translating it yields CAISEGTVNTGELFF.

This chain joins TRBV28 and TRBJ2-7; 8 bases match TRBD1. Trimming took 7 bases from V and 6 from J; bases not matched to a gene: 11. The CDR3 has 14 amino acids. Germline V gives CDR1 MDHEN, CDR2 SYDVKM. CDR3 sequence reads: CASTDRGRVGEQYV. Here the CDR3 DNA reads TGTGCCAGCACTGACAGGGGTAGGGTTGGCGAGCAGTACGTC.

The chain combines TRBV20-1 with TRBJ2-1; 12 nucleotides agree with TRBD2. V gave up 3 bases and J gave up 0 bases; unmatched junction bases: 6. CDR3 length: 17 amino acids. In germline, CDR1 is DFQATT, CDR2 SNEGSKA (reference sequence). The DNA of the CDR3 is TGCAGTGCTAGCTCTAGCGGGGGGGCCAGCTCCTACAATGAGCAGTTCTTC. Translated, it gives CSASSSGGASSYNEQFF.